This T cell receptor (beta chain) was identified in a study of CD8+ T cells in alopecia areata. Looking at the study overall: The drug, tofacitinib, lasted 6 to 18 months, followed by 6 months off drug. Whole-study results and caveats: Across lesional scalp, and particularly alopecia totalis/universalis, clonality surpassed that of normal scalp.

Treatment in this sample: oral pan-JAK inhibitor, 5-10 mg twice daily. Sequencing templates came from extracted RNA that was reverse transcribed into cDNA. TCRdb's copy holds only in-frame clones and misses some; the assay was immunoSEQ multiplex PCR. Found here are 150,000 to 200,000 clones, about half of them singletons; the top ten hold roughly a tenth. For this clone: The antigen is undetermined.

The sequence came from a human donor with alopecia areata. The specimen comprised CD8+ T cells sorted from blood, sampled between weeks 51 and 52, from a patient treated with tofacitinib.

The CDR3 reads CASSSLDDPGELFF. CDR3 sequence (DNA): TGTGCCAGCAGTTCCCTCGACGATCCCGGGGAGCTGTTTTTT. The V and J genes are TRBV6-5 and TRBJ2-2, with D unclear. Germline loops: CDR1 MNHEY, CDR2 SVGAGI. Trimming removed 4 bases at V and 6 bases at J, with 12 bases between. The CDR3 totals 14 residues.